This record looks at one T cell receptor beta chain sequence and its context. The germline gives CDR1 MDHEN, CDR2 SYDVKM. The CDR3 runs to 14 residues. V lost 4 bases and J lost 6; bases outside the gene matches: 8. Methods used by the authors: Estimation of nucleated cell counts relied on the amplification of reference gene primers. TCRdb's copy holds only in-frame clones and misses some; the assay was immunoSEQ multiplex PCR. The DNA was the basis for D and trimming; V, J and clone size are from that table. The table records roughly 150,000 clones, 90% of them present only once. The data originate from a study of blood T cell repertoires in COVID-19. Background on the study: Some COVID-19 samples were acute and others convalescent; all came from the United States, Italy and Spain. T cells, B-cell-depleted T cells, or PBMCs provided the cDNA or gDNA that served as material.

Sequenced: peripheral blood. This chain joins TRBV28 and TRBJ1-2, with TRBD1 matching 7 bases. The receptor comes from a man aged 55 to 70 with active or convalescent COVID-19. Here the CDR3 reads CASSSVGTVNGYTF. In DNA form, the CDR3 reads TGTGCCAGCAGTTCCGTGGGGACAGTAAATGGCTACACCTTC.